These 21 T cell receptor beta chains share one sample of origin, sequenced in a study of blood T cell repertoires in COVID-19. Some clones are missing from TCRdb's copy, which holds only in-frame ones; the method was immunoSEQ multiplex PCR. This sample has 25,000 to 35,000 clones; roughly 89% occur once, and the top ten carry about 51%. Input material: peripheral blood. The receptors were gathered from a human donor with acute or convalescent COVID-19. The donor label of this sample is uncertain.

The chain links TRBV6-2 or TRBV6-3 to TRBJ2-1; D is possibly TRBD2 (7 bases). V was pared by 4 bases and J by 0 bases, with 16 bases between. The CDR3 sequence is 17 residues long. The germline CDR1 and CDR2 sequences are MNHEY and SVGEGT. CDR3 protein: CASSFHGGPLSYNEQFF. The CDR3 nucleotides are TGTGCCAGCAGTTTCCACGGGGGGCCCCTCTCCTACAATGAGCAGTTCTTC.

The chain has TRBV6-5 and TRBJ2-3; possibly TRBD2 for D (7 bases). Per germline, CDR1 MNHEY and CDR2 SVGAGI. The V end was cut by 6 bases, the J end by 4 bases, with 17 bases between. The CDR3 contains 15 residues. The DNA of the CDR3 is TGTGCCAGCAGACCGAGAGGGGGAGGGTCAGATACGCAGTATTTT. The encoded protein is CASRPRGGGSDTQYF.

The chain uses TRBV5-4 and TRBJ1-1; no firm D call. CDR3 length: 13 amino acids. Germline assignment: CDR1 SGHNT and CDR2 YYREEE (reference sequence). V was trimmed by 4 bases and J by 2 bases, leaving 9 bases between them. This chain's CDR3 is CASSLYPNTEAFF. The CDR3 DNA sequence: TGTGCCAGCAGCCTCTACCCTAACACTGAAGCTTTCTTT.

This chain joins TRBV11-3 and TRBJ2-3; 9 bases agree with TRBD2. This CDR3 contains 15 residues. The V gene's germline CDR1 is SGHNT and CDR2 YENEEA. With V trimmed by 5 bases and J by 1 base, 4 bases remained unmatched. Written as DNA, the CDR3 is TGTGCCAGCAGCCCCCGGACTAGCGGCACAGATACGCAGTATTTT. This translates into CASSPRTSGTDTQYF.

The chain couples TRBV28 to TRBJ2-2; D not certain. The V gene's germline CDR1 is MDHEN and CDR2 SYDVKM. V was cut by 6 bases and J by 7 bases, with 9 bases left in between. CDR3 size: 12 residues. The CDR3 is CASSTRIGELFF. The CDR3 bases are TGTGCCAGCAGCACCAGGATCGGGGAGCTGTTTTTT.

This rearrangement joins TRBV2 to TRBJ2-6; a possible D gene is TRBD1 (5 bases). The CDR3 contains 15 residues. Trimming shortened V by 9 bases and J by 1 base, and 13 bases separated the two germline ends. CDR1 and CDR2 from the germline V gene are SNHLY and FYNNEI. The CDR3 loop reads CASLPQGSGANVLTF. CDR3 sequence (DNA): TGTGCCAGTCTTCCTCAGGGTTCTGGGGCCAACGTCCTGACTTTC.

The gene calls are TRBV6-5 and TRBJ1-4; D is possibly TRBD1 (6 bases). Per the germline V gene, CDR1 is MNHEY and CDR2 is SVGAGI. The CDR3 has 14 amino acids. Trimming removed 7 bases at V and 4 bases at J, with 13 bases between. The CDR3 sequence: CASTRQAVNEKLFF. CDR3 DNA sequence: TGTGCCAGCACCAGACAGGCGGTTAATGAAAAACTGTTTTTT.

This chain uses TRBV30 with TRBJ1-1; D not resolved. V was shortened by 2 bases and J by 0 bases, with 13 bases between the two germline ends. The germline gives CDR1 GTSNPN, CDR2 SVGIG (reference sequence). This CDR3 region has 15 residues. The CDR3 DNA reads TGTGCCTGGAGTTTGACTGGGAGAATGAACACTGAAGCTTTCTTT. Its protein product is CAWSLTGRMNTEAFF.

V and J are TRBV5-1 and TRBJ1-1; D ambiguous. This CDR3 comprises 14 residues. Per the germline V gene, CDR1 is SGHRS and CDR2 is YFSETQ. Trimming stripped 6 bases from V and 3 bases from J, with 15 bases between. CDR3 region: CASNPSGDDTEAFF. The CDR3 nucleotides are TGCGCCAGCAACCCATCCGGGGATGACACTGAAGCTTTCTTT.

This clone was counted a few times. This chain joins TRBV6-5 and TRBJ2-7, with 12 nucleotides matching TRBD2. The germline V gene has CDR1 MNHEY and CDR2 SVGAGI. Trimming cost V 7 bases and J 7 bases; bases outside gene matches: 8. This CDR3 is 14 amino acids long. The CDR3 sequence is CASNPSGGAREQYF. The CDR3 bases are TGTGCCAGCAACCCTAGCGGGGGGGCGAGGGAGCAGTACTTC.

The chain employs TRBV6-5 and TRBJ1-4; D not resolved. The CDR3 is made up of 14 amino acids. V was pared by 6 bases and J by 6 bases, with 14 bases between. Per the germline V gene, CDR1 is MNHEY and CDR2 is SVGAGI. CDR3 coding DNA: TGTGCCAGCAGGATACATCGGCTAGATGAAAAACTGTTTTTT. Translation: CASRIHRLDEKLFF.

This chain uses TRBV30 with TRBJ1-2, with TRBD1 identical over 10 bases. The CDR3 runs 13 residues. The trim removed 7 bases at V and 5 bases at J, leaving 7 bases unmatched. The germline CDR1 and CDR2 sequences are GTSNPN and SVGIG (reference sequence). CDR3 in amino acids: CAYSTGGAYGYTF. For the CDR3, the DNA is TGTGCCTACTCGACAGGGGGCGCGTATGGCTACACCTTC.

V is TRBV19 and J is TRBJ1-2; 9 nucleotides match TRBD1. The ends lost 4 bases at V and 13 bases at J; junction bases unmatched: 7. Germline-derived CDR1 and CDR2 are LNHDA and SQIVND (reference sequence). The CDR3 covers 12 residues. This chain's CDR3 is CASSNRDRAGTF. As DNA, the CDR3 is TGTGCCAGTAGTAACAGGGACAGGGCCGGCACCTTC.

The chain couples TRBV2 to TRBJ2-1, with TRBD2 matching over 7 bases. Germline V gene sequence: CDR1 SNHLY, CDR2 FYNNEI. V lost 6 bases to trimming and J lost 2 bases; unmatched junction nucleotides: 4. The CDR3 extends over 14 amino acids. The CDR3 DNA sequence: TGTGCCAGCAGAGAGAGCGGGACCTACAATGAGCAGTTCTTC. Translation gives CASRESGTYNEQFF. Full variable domain (outside the CDR3, taken from reference TRBV2 and TRBJ2-1): EPEVTQTPSHQVTQMGQEVILRCVPISNHLYFYWYRQILGQKVEFLVSFYNNEISEKSEIFDDQFSVERPDGSNFTLKIRSTKLEDSAMYFCASRESGTYNEQFFGPGTRLTVL.

The chain employs TRBV18 and TRBJ2-4, with D perhaps TRBD2 (6 bases). Trimming took off 3 bases at V and 3 bases at J, with 12 bases between the two ends. Germline loops: CDR1 KGHSH, CDR2 LQKENI. CDR3 length equals 15 residues. CDR3 sequence (DNA): TGTGCCAGCTCACCTCGGTCGGGGGACAAAAACATTCAGTACTTC. As protein: CASSPRSGDKNIQYF.

CDR3 nucleotides: TGTGCCAGCAGCCAATTAGCGGGGGCCTTGGAGACCCAGTACTTC. Translation gives CASSQLAGALETQYF. This sequence joins TRBV7-2 and TRBJ2-5, with 9 bases fitting TRBD2. After removal of 5 bases from V and 5 bases from J, the junction contained 9 bases not matched to a gene. This CDR3 is 15 amino acids long. Germline V lookup: CDR1 SGHTA, CDR2 FQGNSA.

This clone is a singleton in its sample. This chain uses TRBV18 with TRBJ2-4, with D tentatively TRBD2 (6 bases). The V end lost 3 bases, the J end lost 5 bases, and 11 bases lay between the germline ends. The CDR3 has 14 residues. Germline CDR1 and CDR2: KGHSH and LQKENI. The CDR3 region is CASSPGLQENIQYF. The CDR3 DNA reads TGTGCCAGCTCACCGGGACTGCAAGAAAACATTCAGTACTTC.

This clone occurred a few times. The V call is TRBV5-1, the J call TRBJ2-7; tentatively, D is TRBD1 (6 bases). Deletions cut 1 base from V and 6 bases from J, with 17 bases between. The CDR3 has 15 amino acids. Germline V gene data show CDR1 as SGHRS and CDR2 as YFSETQ. The CDR3 DNA reads as TGCGCCAGCAGCTTGTTCGCAGGGGTATCTAGCGAGCAGTACTTC. Translation: CASSLFAGVSSEQYF. The whole variable domain, filled in from reference TRBV5-1 and TRBJ2-7, reads KAGVTQTPRYLIKTRGQQVTLSCSPISGHRSVSWYQQTPGQGLQFLFEYFSETQRNKGNFPGRFSGRQFSNSRSEMNVSTLELGDSALYLCASSLFAGVSSEQYFGPGTRLTVT.

For the CDR3, the DNA is TGCGCCAGCAGACCCCTAGGGAGGTTGGCAACTAATGAAAAACTGTTTTTT. This codes for CASRPLGRLATNEKLFF. This rearrangement joins TRBV4-1 to TRBJ1-4; D unclear. Trimming shortened V by 6 bases and J by 0 bases, and 17 bases separated the two germline ends. This CDR3 comprises 17 residues. Germline V lookup: CDR1 MGHRA, CDR2 YSYEKL.

This chain uses TRBV10-3 with TRBJ1-4, with 9 bases that match TRBD1. Germline CDR1 ENHRY, CDR2 SYGVKD. This CDR3 contains 14 residues. Losses at the gene ends were 2 bases for V and 7 bases for J; bases not matched to a gene: 2. The CDR3 region has the DNA TGTGCCATCAGTGAGGACAGGGGGACTGAAAAACTGTTTTTT. Protein product: CAISEDRGTEKLFF.

The chain employs TRBV18 and TRBJ1-6, with a possible D match to TRBD1 (5 bases). This CDR3 has 15 amino acids. The germline gives CDR1 KGHSH, CDR2 LQKENI. V dropped 4 bases and J dropped 4 bases, with 11 bases sitting between them. CDR3 DNA: TGTGCCAGCTCACTGGACGGGGGGTATAATTCACCCCTCCACTTT. Amino acids: CASSLDGGYNSPLHF.